The 26 T cell receptor beta chains presented below share a single source sample, sequenced in a study of cytomegalovirus exposure and HLA in healthy donors. The PCR made use of 60 Vbeta and 13 Jbeta primers. This table comes from immunoSEQ multiplex PCR, and its TCRdb copy is limited to in-frame clones, with some not included. The profile shows more than 80,000 clones, about nine tenths of them singletons. The specimen sequenced was PBMCs. These receptor sequences come from a man aged 25-45 years in good health and CMV-seropositive.

The chain carries TRBV7-9 and TRBJ2-7; TRBD2 might be the D (6 bases). The CDR3 spans 17 residues. Trimming left V 1 base short and J 0 bases short, with 16 bases between. CDR1 SEHNR and CDR2 FQNEAQ come from the germline V gene (reference sequence). CDR3 bases: TGTGCCAGCAGCTTAGGGCTCGGAGGGCTCAGCTCCTACGAGCAGTACTTC. Amino acids: CASSLGLGGLSSYEQYF.

The rearrangement joins TRBV10-3 to TRBJ1-2; a possible D gene is TRBD1 (5 bases). CDR1 and CDR2 (germline): ENHRY, SYGVKD. Trimming took 6 bases from V and 2 from J, leaving 16 bases between them. The length of the CDR3 is 15 residues. The CDR3 DNA follows: TGTGCCATCAGGTTAGGCAGGGAACTCAACTATGGCTACACCTTC. It codes for CAIRLGRELNYGYTF.

The chain employs TRBV6-1 and TRBJ2-7, with TRBD1 as a possible D gene (6 bases). V lost 10 bases, J lost 0 bases, and 19 bases lay in between. The CDR3 has 15 amino acids. The V gene's germline CDR1 is MNHNS and CDR2 SASEGT. CDR3 region: CATSRDTNPSYEQYF. CDR3 nucleotide sequence: TGTGCCACCTCCCGGGACACGAACCCCTCCTACGAGCAGTACTTC.

This clone was seen a single time. This chain uses TRBV5-1 with TRBJ2-7; 13 nucleotides align to TRBD2. The CDR3 totals 15 residues. V lost 4 bases and J lost 3; bases outside the gene matches: 4. In germline, CDR1 is SGHRS, CDR2 YFSETQ. Here the CDR3 reads CASSKGLAGVYEQYF. The CDR3 DNA follows: TGCGCCAGCAGCAAAGGACTAGCGGGAGTCTACGAGCAGTACTTC.

As for this clone: Within the sample, other DNA sequences also encode this same CDR3. The genes are TRBV5-1 and TRBJ1-4; 8 nucleotides align to TRBD1. Trimming cost V 4 bases and J 3 bases; bases outside gene matches: 8. Germline V lookup: CDR1 SGHRS, CDR2 YFSETQ. The CDR3 extends over 16 amino acids. The CDR3, as DNA: TGCGCCAGCAGCGAAAGGCGACAGGGGCCTAATGAAAAACTGTTTTTT. It yields the protein CASSERRQGPNEKLFF.

The rearrangement uses TRBV29-1 and TRBJ2-7; no reliable D call. CDR3 length equals 13 residues. CDR1 and CDR2 (germline): SQVTM, ANQGSEA. Trimming shortened V by 2 bases and J by 0 bases, and 8 bases separated the two germline ends. CDR3 amino acids: CSVEPVNSYEQYF. The CDR3 DNA reads TGCAGCGTTGAACCGGTGAACTCCTACGAGCAGTACTTC.

The sample holds a few counts of this clone. The V call is TRBV18, the J call TRBJ2-6; TRBD1 aligns across 8 bases. The CDR3 extends over 18 amino acids. Germline V gene data show CDR1 as KGHSH and CDR2 as LQKENI. The junction had 7 bases not matched to a gene; V was cut back by 2 bases and J by 1 base. DNA for the CDR3: TGTGCCAGCTCACCAGGGGCAGGGGGCTCTTCTGGGGCCAACGTCCTGACTTTC. This codes for CASSPGAGGSSGANVLTF.

The chain uses TRBV2 and TRBJ2-3; weak D call: TRBD2 (5 bases). From germline, CDR1 is SNHLY and CDR2 FYNNEI. This CDR3 is 16 amino acids long. V lost 6 bases to trimming and J lost 3 bases, with 19 bases between them. The CDR3 DNA reads TGTGCCAGCAGCCTGGGCCCTCCGGGCGGGACAGATACGCAGTATTTT. Translating it yields CASSLGPPGGTDTQYF.

V gene TRBV28 combines with J gene TRBJ1-1; the D gene is possibly TRBD1 (5 bases). The CDR3 loop spans 13 amino acids. V was trimmed by 10 bases and J by 0 bases, leaving 12 bases between them. CDR1 and CDR2 from the germline V gene are MDHEN and SYDVKM. The CDR3 sequence is CATVDTMNTEAFF. The CDR3 DNA is TGTGCCACCGTGGACACGATGAACACTGAAGCTTTCTTT.

This chain links TRBV7-3 with TRBJ2-1; D possibly corresponds to TRBD1 (5 bases). Looked up from germline, CDR1 is SGHTA and CDR2 is FQGTGA. The germline V and J ends were trimmed by 0 bases and 9 bases, with 15 bases remaining between them. The CDR3 extends over 15 amino acids. CDR3 loop: CASSLTGQILGEQFF. The DNA for the CDR3 is TGTGCCAGCAGCTTAACGGGGCAAATTTTGGGTGAGCAGTTCTTC.

V gene TRBV30 combines with J gene TRBJ2-7; D is unclear. Trimming removed 4 bases at V and 1 base at J, with 5 bases between. Germline CDR1 and CDR2: GTSNPN and SVGIG (reference sequence). This CDR3 is 11 amino acids long. In nucleotides, the CDR3 is TGTGCCTGGACAGATTCCTACGAGCAGTACTTC. It yields the protein CAWTDSYEQYF.

About this clone itself: The same CDR3 arises from other DNA sequences in this sample as well. CDR3 amino acids: CASSLGTSGYEQYF. The CDR3 nucleotides are TGCGCCAGCAGCTTGGGGACTAGCGGTTACGAGCAGTACTTC. The J gene is TRBJ2-7, the V gene TRBV5-1, with 10 bases that match TRBD2. The trim removed 0 bases at V and 4 bases at J, leaving 1 base unmatched. This CDR3 is built from 14 residues. Per germline, CDR1 SGHRS and CDR2 YFSETQ.

The J gene is TRBJ2-2, the V gene TRBV2, with TRBD2 matching over 8 bases. Germline V CDR1 and CDR2: SNHLY, FYNNEI. Trimming at V came to 4 bases and at J to 7 bases, leaving 5 bases not matched to a gene. The CDR3 consists of 14 residues. CDR3 residues: CASSALSGSGELFF. The CDR3 DNA reads as TGTGCCAGCAGTGCCTTGAGCGGGAGCGGGGAGCTGTTTTTT.

This rearrangement joins TRBV4-1 to TRBJ2-2; the match to TRBD2 covers 16 bases. The V segment lost 4 bases and the J segment 7 bases; nucleotides outside the gene matches: 9. In germline, CDR1 is MGHRA, CDR2 YSYEKL. This CDR3 comprises 18 residues. The CDR3: CASSLEGLAGGPNGELFF. CDR3 nucleotides: TGCGCCAGCAGCCTAGAGGGACTAGCGGGAGGGCCGAACGGGGAGCTGTTTTTT.

The chain links TRBV5-1 to TRBJ1-4; TRBD1 aligns across 7 bases. V was clipped by 5 bases and J by 6 bases; unmatched bases: 7. Per germline, CDR1 SGHRS and CDR2 YFSETQ. The CDR3 is made up of 14 amino acids. The DNA for the CDR3 is TGCGCCAGCAGGACAGGGATGGTAGATGAAAAACTGTTTTTT. Its protein is CASRTGMVDEKLFF.

The rearrangement links TRBV6-4 to TRBJ2-1; 8 nucleotides line up with TRBD1. The J segment lost 2 bases and the V segment lost 5 bases, leaving 5 bases of the junction unmatched. Germline CDR1 is MRHNA and CDR2 is SNTAGT. CDR3 length equals 15 residues. The CDR3 sequence: CASSTWTGTYNEQFF. CDR3 DNA: TGTGCCAGCAGTACTTGGACAGGGACCTACAATGAGCAGTTCTTC.

This chain uses TRBV2 with TRBJ2-1, with 9 positions matching TRBD2. There are 15 residues in the CDR3. J was trimmed by 3 bases and V by 2 bases; bases with no gene match: 2. The germline CDR1 and CDR2 sequences are SNHLY and FYNNEI. The CDR3 DNA follows: TGTGCCAGCAGTGAATCTAGCGGGATCTACAATGAGCAGTTCTTC. This sequence encodes CASSESSGIYNEQFF. Full variable domain (missing parts from reference TRBV2 and TRBJ2-1): EPEVTQTPSHQVTQMGQEVILRCVPISNHLYFYWYRQILGQKVEFLVSFYNNEISEKSEIFDDQFSVERPDGSNFTLKIRSTKLEDSAMYFCASSESSGIYNEQFFGPGTRLTVL.

This clone was detected only a few times. V is TRBV27 and J is TRBJ1-1; 8 bases are a match to TRBD1. Germline V gene lookup returns CDR1 MNHEY and CDR2 SMNVEV (reference sequence). This CDR3 contains 15 residues. Losses at the gene ends were 5 bases for V and 6 bases for J; bases not matched to a gene: 11. The CDR3 region is CASSAPTGGKSEAFF. In DNA, the CDR3 is TGTGCCAGCAGTGCCCCCACAGGGGGGAAATCTGAAGCTTTCTTT.

This sequence joins TRBV7-2 and TRBJ1-1, with D maybe TRBD1 (6 bases). Germline V gene sequence: CDR1 SGHTA, CDR2 FQGNSA. The V gene lost 3 bases and the J gene lost 5 bases, with 16 bases spanning the gap. CDR3 length equals 15 residues. In DNA form, the CDR3 reads TGTGCCAGCAGCTTTTCCGGGGGGCAGGTAACTGAAGCTTTCTTT. This translates into CASSFSGGQVTEAFF. The whole variable domain, remainder taken from reference TRBV7-2 and TRBJ1-1, is GAGVSQSPSNKVTEKGKDVELRCDPISGHTALYWYRQSLGQGLEFLIYFQGNSAPDKSGLPSDRFSAERTGGSVSTLTIQRTQQEDSAVYLCASSFSGGQVTEAFFGQGTRLTVV.

This clone was seen a handful of times. V is TRBV5-1 and J is TRBJ2-1; perhaps TRBD2 as D (5 bases). CDR3 length: 13 amino acids. Germline V gene sequence: CDR1 SGHRS, CDR2 YFSETQ. Trimming removed 2 bases from V and 10 bases from J, with 13 bases in between. CDR3 coding DNA: TGCGCCAGCAGCTTAGACCTTAGCGTAGAGCAGTTCTTC. This translates into CASSLDLSVEQFF. Looking up the rest from reference TRBV5-1 and TRBJ2-1 gives the full variable domain: KAGVTQTPRYLIKTRGQQVTLSCSPISGHRSVSWYQQTPGQGLQFLFEYFSETQRNKGNFPGRFSGRQFSNSRSEMNVSTLELGDSALYLCASSLDLSVEQFFGPGTRLTVL.

This clone came up once. The chain employs TRBV7-9 and TRBJ2-2, with unresolved D. The V end lost 6 bases, the J end lost 0 bases, and 8 bases lay between the germline ends. The CDR3 has 14 residues. Germline V gene lookup returns CDR1 SEHNR and CDR2 FQNEAQ (reference sequence). The chain's CDR3 is CASSVGPNTGELFF. The CDR3 DNA reads as TGTGCCAGCAGTGTGGGCCCGAACACCGGGGAGCTGTTTTTT. Full variable domain (outside the CDR3, taken from reference TRBV7-9 and TRBJ2-2): DTGVSQNPRHKITKRGQNVTFRCDPISEHNRLYWYRQTLGQGPEFLTYFQNEAQLEKSRLLSDRFSAERPKGSFSTLEIQRTEQGDSAMYLCASSVGPNTGELFFGEGSRLTVL.

This chain connects TRBV2 to TRBJ2-1, with 8 bases identical to TRBD1. The CDR3 runs to 13 residues. The germline gives CDR1 SNHLY, CDR2 FYNNEI. J gave up 10 bases and V 7 bases, and 9 bases lay outside the gene matches. Here the CDR3 DNA reads TGTGCCAGCAAGCGGGCAGGGGGCCGAGAGCAGTTCTTC. It is translated as CASKRAGGREQFF.

Concerning this clone itself: At one end the junction does not follow the germline gene, possibly because of a read error. The rearrangement links TRBV7-9 to TRBJ2-5, with 14 bases that match TRBD2. CDR1 is SEHNR and CDR2 is FQNEAQ in the germline V gene (reference sequence). CDR3 length equals 18 residues. The CDR3 region is CASGLGRLAGGPGETQYF. The CDR3 region has the DNA TGTGCCAGCGGCTTAGGGCGACTAGCGGGAGGGCCGGGGGAGACCCAGTACTTC.

The V gene is TRBV5-1, the J gene TRBJ2-3; 7 nucleotides agree with TRBD1. There are 13 residues in the CDR3. With 3 bases clipped from V and 7 bases from J, the junction kept 5 bases outside the gene matches. Germline-derived CDR1 and CDR2 are SGHRS and YFSETQ. CDR3 coding DNA: TGCGCCAGCAGCTCCGACAGGGCTAATACGCAGTATTTT. This sequence encodes CASSSDRANTQYF.

The chain is built from TRBV6-1 and TRBJ2-7; 12 positions match TRBD2. V shed 7 bases, J shed 5 bases, and the junction held 9 bases outside the gene matches. The CDR3 totals 15 residues. The V gene's germline CDR1 is MNHNS and CDR2 SASEGT. In nucleotides, the CDR3 is TGTGCCAGCACCAACGGACTAGCGGGGAACCACGAGCAGTACTTC. Translating it yields CASTNGLAGNHEQYF.

The gene calls are TRBV4-1 and TRBJ1-2, with D uncertain. Trimming took off 0 bases at V and 5 bases at J, with 4 bases between the two ends. Germline CDR1 and CDR2: MGHRA and YSYEKL. This CDR3 is 12 amino acids long. Here the CDR3 reads CASSQETYGYTF. CDR3 nucleotides: TGCGCCAGCAGCCAAGAGACTTATGGCTACACCTTC.